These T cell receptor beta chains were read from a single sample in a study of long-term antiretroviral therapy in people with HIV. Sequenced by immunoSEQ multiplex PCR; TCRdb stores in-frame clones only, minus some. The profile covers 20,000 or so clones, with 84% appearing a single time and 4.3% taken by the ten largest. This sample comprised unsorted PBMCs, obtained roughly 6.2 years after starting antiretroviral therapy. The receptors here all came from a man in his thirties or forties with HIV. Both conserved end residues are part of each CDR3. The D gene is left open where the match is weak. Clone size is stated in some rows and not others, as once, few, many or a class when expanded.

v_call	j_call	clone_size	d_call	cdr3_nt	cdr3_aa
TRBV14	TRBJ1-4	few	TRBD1	TGTGCCAGCAGCCTCATTCAGGGGGCGGGAGAAAAACTGTTTTTT	CASSLIQGAGEKLFF
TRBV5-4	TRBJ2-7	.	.	TGTGCCAGCAGCCCCGGGACAAACTACGAGCAGTACTTC	CASSPGTNYEQYF
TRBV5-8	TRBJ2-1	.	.	TGTGCCAGCAGCTTGGCTTGGGATGAGCAGTTCTTC	CASSLAWDEQFF
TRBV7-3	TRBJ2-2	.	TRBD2	TGTGCCAGCAGCTTAGAAGCGGGAGCCTCAGGCGGGGAGCTGTTTTTT	CASSLEAGASGGELFF
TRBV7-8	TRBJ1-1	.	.	TGTGCCAGCAGCTTACAGGGGTACACTGAAGCTTTCTTT	CASSLQGYTEAFF
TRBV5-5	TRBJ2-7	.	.	TGTGCCAGCAGCTTGGACTTCGGCGGGCGCACCTACGAGCAGTACTTC	CASSLDFGGRTYEQYF
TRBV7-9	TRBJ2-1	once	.	TGTGCCAGCAGCCCTAGCATTGAGCAGTTCTTC	CASSPSIEQFF
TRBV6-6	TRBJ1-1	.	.	TGTGCCAGCAGTTACCTTGAGGAAGCTTTCTTT	CASSYLEEAFF
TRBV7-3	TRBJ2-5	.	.	TGTGCCAGCAGCTTAAGCCAGCTAGAGACCCAGTACTTC	CASSLSQLETQYF
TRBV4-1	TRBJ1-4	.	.	TGCGCCAGCAGTTCTCCTGTAGGAGGTGAAAAACTGTTTTTT	CASSSPVGGEKLFF
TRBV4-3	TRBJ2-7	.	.	TGCGCCAGCAGCCAAGATCACGTCGGCAGCGCCTACGAGCAGTACTTC	CASSQDHVGSAYEQYF
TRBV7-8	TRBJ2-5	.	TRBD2	TGTGCCAGCAGCCCGATAGGTCGGCGGGGGGTCCAAGAGACCCAGTACTTC	CASSPIGRRGVQETQYF
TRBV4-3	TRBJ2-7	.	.	TGCGCCAGCAGCCAAGATATTACCAACTCCTACGAGCAGTACTTC	CASSQDITNSYEQYF
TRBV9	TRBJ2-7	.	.	TGTGCCAGCAGCGTAGCGCCAGCGGACTCCTACGAGCAGTACTTC	CASSVAPADSYEQYF
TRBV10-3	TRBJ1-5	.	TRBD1	TGTGCCATCAGTGATTCGGACAGGGGGTATCAGCCCCAGCATTTT	CAISDSDRGYQPQHF
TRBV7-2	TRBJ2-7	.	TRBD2	TGTGCCAGCAGCTTAGCTCGGGGGGCCTACGAGCAGTACTTC	CASSLARGAYEQYF
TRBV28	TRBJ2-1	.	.	TGTGCCAGCAGGAATTTACGGGGCTCCTACAATGAGCAGTTCTTC	CASRNLRGSYNEQFF
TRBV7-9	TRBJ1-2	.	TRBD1	TGTGCCAGCAGCCACCGTGACAGGGGGGTTACCTTC	CASSHRDRGVTF
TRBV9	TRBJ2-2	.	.	TGTGCCAGCAGCGCGTCCCCGGAACCCGGGGAGCTGTTTTTT	CASSASPEPGELFF
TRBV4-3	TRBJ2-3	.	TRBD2	TGCGCCAGCAGCCAAGATCCCAGCGGGAACACAGATACGCAGTATTTT	CASSQDPSGNTDTQYF
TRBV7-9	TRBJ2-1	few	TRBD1	TGTGCCAGCAGCTACTGGGACAGGGGCCCATACAATGAGCAGTTCTTC	CASSYWDRGPYNEQFF
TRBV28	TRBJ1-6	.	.	TGTGCCAGCAGGCAGTGGGACAAAAATTCACCCCTCCACTTT	CASRQWDKNSPLHF
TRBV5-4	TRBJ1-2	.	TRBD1	TGTGCCAGCAGCTTGTTAGCAGGGACAGGGAAGATCCATGGCTACACCTTC	CASSLLAGTGKIHGYTF
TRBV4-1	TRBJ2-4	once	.	TGCGCCAGCAGCCCCCTAAGTGGCAACATTCAGTACTTC	CASSPLSGNIQYF
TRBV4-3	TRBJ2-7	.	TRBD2	TGCGCCAGCAGCCAACAGCGGGAGAGCTACGAGCAGTACTTC	CASSQQRESYEQYF
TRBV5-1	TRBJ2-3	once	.	TGCGCCAGCAGCTTGCTATCCGGCGGGCTTGATACGCAGTATTTT	CASSLLSGGLDTQYF
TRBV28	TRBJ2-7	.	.	TGTGCCAGCAGTTTAGGGCGGTCCTACGAGCAGTACTTC	CASSLGRSYEQYF
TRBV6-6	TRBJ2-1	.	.	TGTGCCAGCAGCCCCCGGGGACCAAGCTCCTACAATGAGCAGTTCTTC	CASSPRGPSSYNEQFF
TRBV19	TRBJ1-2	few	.	TGTGCCAGTAGTGCGCTGGGGGGACCCTATGGCTACACCTTC	CASSALGGPYGYTF
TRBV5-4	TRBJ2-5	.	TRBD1	TGTGCCAGCAGCTTGGAACCAGGGGGCGGGGAGACCCAGTACTTC	CASSLEPGGGETQYF
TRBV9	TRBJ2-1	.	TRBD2	TGTGCCAGCAGCGTAGGTGGACTAGCGGGAGAGTCCGAGCAGTTCTTC	CASSVGGLAGESEQFF
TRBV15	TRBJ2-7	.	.	TGTGCCACCAGCAGGTTTACTGCCCTATCAAGAGAGGAGCAGTACTTC	CATSRFTALSREEQYF
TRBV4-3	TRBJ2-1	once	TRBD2	TGCGCCAGCAGCAAGGGACTAGCGGGGGACAATGAGCAGTTCTTC	CASSKGLAGDNEQFF
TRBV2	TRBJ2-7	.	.	TGTGCCAGCAGTGAAAGGTCCTCTCGGGGGAACGAGCAGTACTTC	CASSERSSRGNEQYF
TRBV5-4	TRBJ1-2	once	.	TGTGCCAGCAGCTTGGAGGCAGGGATAGGCTACACCTTC	CASSLEAGIGYTF